A single sample is the source of the 30 T cell receptor beta chains below, sequenced in a study of blood T cell repertoires in COVID-19. Assay: immunoSEQ multiplex PCR; the TCRdb copy retains only in-frame clones and omits some. The sample lists 150,000 to 200,000 clones, around 80% occurring once. Sequenced sample: peripheral blood. All receptors come from a woman older than 75 with acute or convalescent COVID-19.

The gene calls are TRBV2 and TRBJ1-3; no clear D gene. The CDR3 sequence is 14 residues long. The V and J ends lost 5 bases and 0 bases respectively, with 8 bases between them. In germline, CDR1 is SNHLY, CDR2 FYNNEI. The CDR3: CASSRIGSGNTIYF. The CDR3 DNA reads TGTGCCAGCAGTCGCATCGGCTCTGGAAACACCATATATTTT.

This chain links TRBV9 with TRBJ2-3; maybe TRBD2 (5 bases). V lost 0 bases to trimming and J lost 0 bases, with 14 bases between them. From germline, CDR1 is SGDLS and CDR2 YYNGEE. The CDR3 has 17 amino acids. CDR3 residues: CASSVGLSGTSTDTQYF. The CDR3 DNA is TGTGCCAGCAGCGTAGGTCTTTCGGGAACTAGCACAGATACGCAGTATTTT.

The chain recombines TRBV5-1 with TRBJ2-1; 8 nucleotides match TRBD2. The V segment lost 0 bases and the J segment 6 bases; nucleotides outside the gene matches: 8. This CDR3 is built from 16 residues. Germline CDR1 and CDR2: SGHRS and YFSETQ. The CDR3 region has the DNA TGCGCCAGCAGCTTGGGCGCGGGGGGAATGGGCAATGAGCAGTTCTTC. It is translated as CASSLGAGGMGNEQFF.

This clone was seen just once. This sequence joins TRBV7-2 and TRBJ2-2; weak D call: TRBD2 (6 bases). The CDR3 spans 16 residues. Trimming pared 0 bases from V and 5 bases from J, leaving 13 bases between. Germline assignment: CDR1 SGHTA and CDR2 FQGNSA. The CDR3 DNA sequence: TGTGCCAGCAGCTTAGCGGGAGGCAGCGTTACCGGGGAGCTGTTTTTT. Encoded protein: CASSLAGGSVTGELFF.

This CDR3 is CASSLLRIGGRQYF. In nucleotides, the CDR3 is TGTGCCAGCAGTTTACTTCGAATTGGGGGCCGGCAGTACTTC. The rearrangement uses TRBV27 and TRBJ2-7; tentative D call: TRBD1 (6 bases). Germline V gene lookup returns CDR1 MNHEY and CDR2 SMNVEV (reference sequence). V lost 2 bases and J 9 bases, leaving 17 bases between the germline ends. The CDR3 consists of 14 residues.

The chain has TRBV2 and TRBJ1-2; D uncertain. The CDR3 is made up of 11 amino acids. Germline CDR1 and CDR2: SNHLY and FYNNEI. V was clipped by 8 bases and J by 6 bases, with 10 bases between them. The CDR3 here is CASVLSDGYTF. The CDR3 coding sequence is TGTGCCAGCGTCCTTTCGGATGGCTACACCTTC.

The V and J genes are TRBV7-2 and TRBJ2-2; D gene unclear. CDR1 and CDR2 from the germline V gene are SGHTA and FQGNSA. The CDR3 consists of 15 residues. The germline V and J ends were trimmed by 1 base and 2 bases, with 8 bases remaining between them. CDR3 coding DNA: TGTGCCAGCAGCTTAGTTGCGCGAAACACCGGGGAGCTGTTTTTT. Translated: CASSLVARNTGELFF.

This clone showed up just a few times. The V gene is TRBV7-2, the J gene TRBJ2-7, with a weak D call TRBD1 (5 bases). Germline loops: CDR1 SGHTA, CDR2 FQGNSA. The CDR3 length is 15 residues. V was trimmed by 4 bases and J by 0 bases, leaving 13 bases between them. DNA for the CDR3: TGTGCCAGCAGCTCCCGACAGTCTAGCTCCTACGAGCAGTACTTC. This gives the protein CASSSRQSSSYEQYF.

This clone was seen only a few times. J is TRBJ1-2 and V is TRBV5-5; 7 nucleotides line up with TRBD1. V lost 3 bases to trimming and J lost 6 bases; unmatched junction nucleotides: 11. The germline V gene has CDR1 SGHKS and CDR2 YYEKEE (reference sequence). This CDR3 comprises 15 residues. CDR3 DNA: TGTGCCAGCAGCTCAATACAGACAGGGCCGGATGGCTACACCTTC. Amino acid sequence: CASSSIQTGPDGYTF.

V and J are TRBV9 and TRBJ2-7; D perhaps matches TRBD2 (7 bases). From germline, CDR1 is SGDLS and CDR2 YYNGEE. The CDR3 is made up of 16 amino acids. Trimming took 0 bases from V and 6 from J, leaving 19 bases between them. The chain's CDR3 is CASSVGAREGVSEQYF. CDR3 in DNA: TGTGCCAGCAGCGTAGGGGCCAGGGAGGGGGTAAGCGAGCAGTACTTC.

This sequence joins TRBV5-5 and TRBJ2-2; perhaps TRBD2 as D (6 bases). Per the germline V gene, CDR1 is SGHKS and CDR2 is YYEKEE (reference sequence). Trimming pared 5 bases from V and 1 base from J, leaving 12 bases between. The CDR3 is made up of 15 amino acids. The CDR3 protein is CASSFGGGNTGELFF. The CDR3 DNA is TGTGCCAGCAGTTTTGGGGGAGGGAACACCGGGGAGCTGTTTTTT.

J is TRBJ1-6 and V is TRBV7-9; D is unresolved. CDR3 length: 16 residues. V lost 3 bases to trimming and J lost 10 bases, with 19 bases between them. The germline gives CDR1 SEHNR, CDR2 FQNEAQ (reference sequence). Here the CDR3 reads CASSFVGVGFGSPLHF. The DNA for the CDR3 is TGTGCCAGCAGCTTCGTCGGGGTGGGCTTCGGCTCACCCCTCCACTTT.

The rearrangement links TRBV5-6 to TRBJ1-3; D remains ambiguous. CDR1 SGHDT and CDR2 YYEEEE come from the germline V gene. There are 15 residues in the CDR3. Deletions cut 4 bases from V and 1 base from J, with 12 bases between. The CDR3 DNA is TGTGCCAGCAGCGTGGTAGCAAGATCTGGAAACACCATATATTTT. Protein product: CASSVVARSGNTIYF. The full variable domain, completed using reference TRBV5-6 and TRBJ1-3, is DAGVTQSPTHLIKTRGQQVTLRCSPKSGHDTVSWYQQALGQGPQFIFQYYEEEERQRGNFPDRFSGHQFPNYSSELNVNALLLGDSALYLCASSVVARSGNTIYFGEGSWLTVV.

The chain employs TRBV10-3 and TRBJ2-1, with TRBD2 matching 13 bases. CDR3 length: 15 residues. Germline V gene sequence: CDR1 ENHRY, CDR2 SYGVKD. The J segment lost 5 bases and the V segment lost 5 bases, leaving 3 bases of the junction unmatched. DNA of the CDR3: TGTGCCATCAGTTTTACTAGCGGGAGGGACAATGAGCAGTTCTTC. This encodes CAISFTSGRDNEQFF.

The rearrangement joins TRBV4-3 to TRBJ2-1; 15 positions match TRBD2. Germline trimming cut 8 bases from V and 7 bases from J; bases unmatched to any gene: 3. The germline CDR1 and CDR2 sequences are LGHNA and YSLEER. This CDR3 region has 14 residues. The CDR3 bases are TGCGCCAGCGGACTAGCGGGGGGGCTGAATGAGCAGTTCTTC. Amino acid sequence: CASGLAGGLNEQFF.

The gene calls are TRBV9 and TRBJ2-2; D may be TRBD1 (6 bases). Trimming stripped 7 bases from V and 6 bases from J, with 19 bases between. CDR3 length equals 15 residues. Per germline, CDR1 SGDLS and CDR2 YYNGEE. The CDR3 nucleotides read TGTGCCAGCCCCTTGAGAGACAGGTATGCCGGGGAGCTGTTTTTT. Its translation is CASPLRDRYAGELFF.

This chain uses TRBV19 with TRBJ1-2; D ambiguous. Germline CDR1 reads LNHDA; CDR2 reads SQIVND (reference sequence). V was cut by 5 bases and J by 13 bases, with 23 bases left in between. The CDR3 consists of 14 residues. CDR3 DNA: TGTGCCAGTAGTCTCACGACCGAGAGGGTTCCGCGCACCTTC. Protein sequence: CASSLTTERVPRTF.

The chain joins TRBV19 to TRBJ2-7, with D possibly being TRBD2 (6 bases). The CDR3 extends over 14 amino acids. The germline gives CDR1 LNHDA, CDR2 SQIVND (reference sequence). Trimming took off 0 bases at V and 3 bases at J, with 9 bases between the two ends. In DNA form, the CDR3 reads TGTGCCAGTAGTATAGAGGGTAGCGGCTACGAGCAGTACTTC. Its protein product is CASSIEGSGYEQYF.

The J gene is TRBJ1-2, the V gene TRBV2; D unclear. The CDR3 runs to 13 residues. CDR1 is SNHLY, CDR2 FYNNEI, per germline. Trimming stripped 1 base from V and 7 bases from J, with 10 bases between. The CDR3 DNA reads as TGTGCCAGCAGTGAAGTTTTGGCAGGTGGCTACACCTTC. It encodes CASSEVLAGGYTF.

The chain joins TRBV18 to TRBJ2-6; the D is unclear. CDR1 and CDR2 (germline): KGHSH, LQKENI. The CDR3 extends over 14 amino acids. Trimming took 6 bases from V and 0 from J, leaving 6 bases between them. CDR3 nucleotide sequence: TGTGCCAGCTCTAGTTACTCTGGGGCCAACGTCCTGACTTTC. It yields the protein CASSSYSGANVLTF.

J is TRBJ1-2 and V is TRBV4-1; TRBD1 matches 8 bases. The CDR3 runs 14 residues. V lost 2 bases to trimming and J lost 5 bases; unmatched junction nucleotides: 4. Germline CDR1 MGHRA, CDR2 YSYEKL. The CDR3 nucleotides are TGCGCCAGCAGCCAAATGGGACAGGCATATGGCTACACCTTC. It specifies CASSQMGQAYGYTF.

This chain joins TRBV3-1 (or the pseudogene TRBV3-2) and TRBJ2-1; TRBD2 aligns across 15 bases. Germline V lookup: CDR1 LGHDT, CDR2 YNNKEL (reference sequence). Germline trimming cut 1 base from V and 5 bases from J; bases unmatched to any gene: 6. The CDR3 extends over 18 amino acids. The CDR3 nucleotides are TGTGCCAGCAGCCAAGCAGGACTAGCGGGAGGGCTCCACAATGAGCAGTTCTTC. Encoded protein: CASSQAGLAGGLHNEQFF.

This chain connects TRBV7-8 to TRBJ2-1; D is ambiguous. Germline CDR1 and CDR2: SGHVS and FQNEAQ. This CDR3 is built from 17 residues. Trimming cost V 5 bases and J 0 bases, with 17 bases left between them. CDR3 bases: TGTGCCAGCAGCCCACTGACCGGATGGAGCTCCTACAATGAGCAGTTCTTC. It codes for CASSPLTGWSSYNEQFF.

The chain is built from TRBV13 and TRBJ2-7; 10 nucleotides align to TRBD2. This CDR3 is built from 17 residues. The ends lost 0 bases at V and 3 bases at J; junction bases unmatched: 8. The germline V gene has CDR1 PRHDT and CDR2 FYEKMQ (reference sequence). The CDR3 bases are TGTGCCAGCAGCTTAGGGTTTCTAGCGGGAGAGTACTACGAGCAGTACTTC. As protein: CASSLGFLAGEYYEQYF.

The chain uses TRBV7-2 and TRBJ1-2; 10 bases line up with TRBD1. The CDR3 has 17 residues. Trimming removed 5 bases from V and 8 bases from J; junction bases left unmatched: 17. Germline lookup yields CDR1 SGHTA and CDR2 FQGNSA. The CDR3 bases are TGTGCCAGCAGCCAGACCGGGACAGGGGCCCTCGCGGGGGGCTACACCTTC. Residues: CASSQTGTGALAGGYTF. Looking up the rest from reference TRBV7-2 and TRBJ1-2 gives the full variable domain: GAGVSQSPSNKVTEKGKDVELRCDPISGHTALYWYRQSLGQGLEFLIYFQGNSAPDKSGLPSDRFSAERTGGSVSTLTIQRTQQEDSAVYLCASSQTGTGALAGGYTFGSGTRLTVV.

The genes are TRBV14 and TRBJ2-2; D gene unclear. There are 18 residues in the CDR3. Trimming took off 4 bases at V and 5 bases at J, with 23 bases between the two ends. CDR1 and CDR2 from the germline V gene are SGHDN and FVKESK. The CDR3 DNA sequence: TGTGCCAGCAGCCCATATTCTTTGGTTGCGTTCGGGACCGGGGAGCTGTTTTTT. This encodes CASSPYSLVAFGTGELFF. The full variable domain, its missing parts supplied by reference TRBV14 and TRBJ2-2, is EAGVTQFPSHSVIEKGQTVTLRCDPISGHDNLYWYRRVMGKEIKFLLHFVKESKQDESGMPNNRFLAERTGGTYSTLKVQPAELEDSGVYFCASSPYSLVAFGTGELFFGEGSRLTVL.

This clone was picked up a small number of times. One junction end disagrees with the germline gene, perhaps due to a read error. The chain uses TRBV7-7 and TRBJ2-1; 12 bases are shared with TRBD2. The CDR3 sequence is 15 residues long. Germline V lookup: CDR1 SSHAT, CDR2 FNYEAQ (reference sequence). In DNA, the CDR3 is TGTGCTAGCAGCTCTGGACTAGCGGGATACAATGAGCAGTTCTTC. It specifies CASSSGLAGYNEQFF.

This chain connects TRBV12-3 or TRBV12-4 to TRBJ2-7; tentatively, D is TRBD1 (7 bases). V was clipped by 8 bases and J by 8 bases, with 13 bases between them. The CDR3 spans 11 residues. The CDR3 is CASGRGVKQYF. The CDR3 DNA reads as TGTGCCAGCGGCAGGGGGGTTAAGCAGTACTTC.

This chain connects TRBV7-2 to TRBJ2-1, with D perhaps matching TRBD2 (5 bases). Germline-derived CDR1 and CDR2 are SGHTA and FQGNSA. This CDR3 contains 16 residues. The V end lost 2 bases, the J end lost 0 bases, and 11 bases lay between the germline ends. Here the CDR3 DNA reads TGTGCCAGCAGCTTAACGGCGGGCCGCTCCTACAATGAGCAGTTCTTC. This codes for CASSLTAGRSYNEQFF.

A remark on this clone: The germline gene is not matched at one end of the junction; a read error may be the cause. The rearrangement uses TRBV2 and TRBJ2-2, with D tentatively TRBD1 (6 bases). Per the germline V gene, CDR1 is SNHLY and CDR2 is FYNNEI. The CDR3 loop spans 15 amino acids. The CDR3 DNA reads TGTGCCAGCAGTGAATTGGGGGCGAATACCGGGGAGCTGTTTTTT. This gives the protein CASSELGANTGELFF.